These 22 T cell receptor beta chains were sequenced from one sample in a study of tumor-infiltrating lymphocytes in primary liver carcinoma. For blood RNA, unsorted whole blood served as the source, and germline DNA was extracted too. With 500 ng total RNA as template and a constant-region primer, TCR beta cDNA was made. What produced the TCR beta libraries was three nested multiplex PCR rounds using slightly modified ARM-PCR. The first two PCR rounds, roughly 10 cycles each, used TRBV1-TRBV30 forward primers and a C-beta reverse primer. A single record per CDR3 protein comes from TCRdb applying MiXCR to the multiplex PCR reads. The sample includes around 330,000 distinct CDR3 sequences, about 62% of them seen just once. Sequences were obtained from peripheral blood. The origin of the receptors is a man aged 40-55 years with primary liver carcinoma and hepatitis B virus infection.

Comment on this clonotype: This may be a read error, as it is one base from a much larger clone. This sequence joins TRBV4-1 and TRBJ2-4, with D unclear. The CDR3 contains 18 residues. The germline CDR1 and CDR2 sequences are MGHRA and YSYEKL. In DNA, the CDR3 is TGCGCCAGCAACCAAGATCAGTTATTGAGTTGGGGTAGCAACATTCAGTACTTC. Translation: CASNQDQLLSWGSNIQYF.

Notes on this clonotype: A much larger clone lies one base from this, so it may be a read error. The chain carries TRBV30 and TRBJ2-3; D is undetermined. Germline values: CDR1 GTSNPN, CDR2 SVGIG (reference sequence). V was pared by 2 bases and J by 4 bases, with 10 bases between. The CDR3 sequence is 13 residues long. CDR3 region: CAWSLRGADTQYF. CDR3 in DNA: TGTGCCTGGAGTCTGCGAGGCGCAGATACGCAGTATTTT.

The chain links TRBV28 to TRBJ1-2; D is possibly TRBD1 (5 bases). The germline V gene has CDR1 MDHEN and CDR2 SYDVKM. Between the trimmed V and J ends, which lost 10 bases and 6 bases, there was a span of 15 bases. CDR3 length: 12 residues. CDR3 region: CATGDRVDGYTF. CDR3 sequence (DNA): TGTGCCACCGGTGACAGAGTTGATGGCTACACCTTC.

This clonotype has a handful of counts. The V gene is TRBV5-1, the J gene TRBJ2-1; D not certain. The CDR3 extends over 14 amino acids. V was pared by 4 bases and J by 8 bases, with 16 bases between. Germline CDR1 is SGHRS and CDR2 is YFSETQ. This CDR3 is CASSALIASDEQFF. The CDR3 DNA sequence: TGCGCCAGCAGCGCATTGATTGCGTCCGATGAGCAGTTCTTC.

Details on this clonotype: The CDR3 does not close with the conserved phenylalanine or tryptophan, likely indicating a read error. V usage is TRBV5-1 and J usage is TRBJ2-1; D remains unclear. Germline CDR1 is SGHRS and CDR2 is YFSETQ. This CDR3 region has 14 residues. V dropped 3 bases and J dropped 6 bases, with 13 bases sitting between them. CDR3 protein: CASSSSQLPNEQFS. The DNA for the CDR3 is TGCGCCAGCAGCTCATCCCAGCTCCCCAATGAGCAGTTCTCC.

The gene calls are TRBV15 and TRBJ2-5; 8 bases line up with TRBD1. Germline V gene sequence: CDR1 LNHNV, CDR2 YYDKDF (reference sequence). The CDR3 is made up of 16 amino acids. After removal of 1 base from V and 4 bases from J, the junction contained 8 bases not matched to a gene. CDR3 nucleotides: TGTGCCACCAGCAGAGGAGGACAGGGAGGTCGAGAGACCCAGTACTTC. Translated, it gives CATSRGGQGGRETQYF.

The genes are TRBV6-6 and TRBJ2-5; D gene unclear. Germline CDR1 MNHNY, CDR2 SVGAGI (reference sequence). Between the trimmed V and J ends, which lost 4 bases and 4 bases, there was a span of 19 bases. The CDR3 length is 16 residues. Here the CDR3 DNA reads TGTGCCAGCAGTTTGAACTTGGAAGAAATTGGAGAGACCCAGTACTTC. The encoded protein is CASSLNLEEIGETQYF.

On this clonotype itself: A read error may produce the germline difference seen at one junction end. The CDR3 DNA is TGTGCCGCCTCCCTGGTGGGGGCCGGGGGCAATCAGCCCCGGCATTTT. It yields the protein CAASLVGAGGNQPRHF. The gene calls are TRBV6-1 and TRBJ1-5; D is perhaps TRBD1 (6 bases). Germline V gene data show CDR1 as MNHNS and CDR2 as SASEGT. This CDR3 region has 16 residues.

The V gene is TRBV28, the J gene TRBJ1-5; D not resolved. V lost 3 bases and J 2 bases, leaving 17 bases between the germline ends. Germline CDR1 is MDHEN and CDR2 is SYDVKM. The CDR3 has 17 residues. The CDR3 sequence is CASSLSAGLKGNQPQHF. CDR3 nucleotide sequence: TGTGCCAGCAGTTTGTCCGCAGGATTGAAAGGCAATCAGCCCCAGCATTTT.

Notes on this clonotype: This may arise from a read error, as a much more abundant clone is one base away. The V gene is TRBV6-5, the J gene TRBJ2-7, with 7 bases lining up with TRBD1. The CDR3 has 14 amino acids. The germline V gene encodes CDR1 MNHEY and CDR2 SVGAGI. For the CDR3, the DNA is TGTGCCGGCAGTTCCAGGGACAGCACCTACGAGCAGTACTTC. It translates to CAGSSRDSTYEQYF.

This clonotype was observed many times. The chain employs TRBV29-1 and TRBJ2-5, with 13 bases matching TRBD2. Germline loops: CDR1 SQVTM, CDR2 ANQGSEA. There are 13 residues in the CDR3. Losses at the gene ends were 7 bases for V and 5 bases for J; bases not matched to a gene: 4. The CDR3: CSGTSGRSETQYF. Here the CDR3 DNA reads TGCAGCGGGACTAGCGGGAGATCTGAGACCCAGTACTTC. The variable domain in full, completed from reference TRBV29-1 and TRBJ2-5, reads SAVISQKPSRDICQRGTSLTIQCQVDSQVTMMFWYRQQPGQSLTLIATANQGSEATYESGFVIDKFPISRPNLTFSTLTVSNMSPEDSSIYLCSGTSGRSETQYFGPGTRLLVL.

As for this clonotype: Being one base from a much bigger clone, this may be a read error. The chain recombines TRBV6-2 or TRBV6-3 with TRBJ1-2; D unresolved. The CDR3 totals 12 residues. Looked up from germline, CDR1 is MNHEY and CDR2 is SVGEGT. This CDR3 reads CTSTQTNYGYTF. DNA of the CDR3: TGTACCAGCACCCAGACTAACTATGGCTACACCTTC.

Worth noting for this clonotype: Germline is not matched at one junction end, which may reflect a read error. This rearrangement joins TRBV5-1 to TRBJ2-5; 7 bases align to TRBD1. The germline V gene encodes CDR1 SGHRS and CDR2 YFSETQ. The CDR3 has 14 amino acids. The CDR3 here is CASREGQEFGTRYF. The CDR3 coding sequence is TGCGCCAGCAGGGAAGGACAGGAATTCGGGACCCGGTACTTC.

This clonotype has a handful of counts. The CDR3: CASTGSGANVLTF. The CDR3 DNA sequence: TGTGCCAGCACGGGCTCTGGGGCCAACGTCCTGACTTTC. V is TRBV28 and J is TRBJ2-6; D remains ambiguous. Germline values: CDR1 MDHEN, CDR2 SYDVKM. CDR3 length: 13 amino acids. V lost 7 bases, J lost 0 bases, and 4 bases lay in between.

Turning to this clonotype: A much bigger clone sits one base away, suggesting this may be a read error. The chain is built from TRBV12-3 or TRBV12-4 and TRBJ2-3; TRBD2 is a possible D gene (5 bases). The CDR3 consists of 12 residues. The CDR3 spells CAKTASTNTQYF. CDR3 DNA sequence: TGTGCCAAAACGGCTAGCACAAATACGCAGTATTTT.

This chain connects TRBV28 to TRBJ2-4, with a possible D match to TRBD1 (6 bases). The CDR3 extends over 14 amino acids. V shed 5 bases and J shed 9 bases, with 17 bases lying between them. CDR1 is MDHEN and CDR2 is SYDVKM in the germline V gene. CDR3 protein: CASSTPGTFSIQYF. CDR3 DNA: TGTGCCAGCAGTACACCCGGGACATTCAGCATTCAGTACTTC.

Note on this clonotype: A much larger clone differs from this one at a single base, so this may be a read error. The missing conserved phenylalanine or tryptophan at the end of this CDR3 makes a read error likely. V and J are TRBV12-3 or TRBV12-4 and TRBJ2-3; 7 bases align to TRBD1. The trim removed 7 bases at V and 1 base at J, leaving 5 bases unmatched. The CDR3 length is 14 residues. The CDR3 protein is CASNDRARTDTQYI. The CDR3 DNA sequence: TGTGCCAGCAACGACAGGGCCCGCACAGATACGCAGTATATT.

This clonotype has a count of ten or more. This chain connects TRBV6-1 to TRBJ1-5, with 7 bases matching TRBD1. J gave up 3 bases and V 8 bases, and 13 bases lay outside the gene matches. The CDR3 covers 16 residues. CDR1 is MNHNS, CDR2 SASEGT, per germline. The CDR3 coding sequence is TGTGCCAGCCATCCTAAGGGGGCGGGGGTCAATCAGCCCCAGCATTTT. As protein: CASHPKGAGVNQPQHF.

The chain links TRBV30 to TRBJ2-7; D possibly corresponds to TRBD2 (5 bases). This CDR3 is 14 amino acids long. Trimming took 1 base from V and 6 from J, leaving 16 bases between them. Germline V CDR1 and CDR2: GTSNPN, SVGIG (reference sequence). The CDR3 sequence: CAWSGSPLAGEQYF. The CDR3 nucleotides are TGTGCCTGGAGTGGATCCCCCCTGGCGGGCGAGCAGTACTTC.

As concerns this clonotype: Germline and junction disagree at one end, which may indicate a read error. This chain connects TRBV10-1 to TRBJ2-2, with D tentatively TRBD1 or TRBD2 (5 bases each). Germline V gives CDR1 WNHNN, CDR2 SYGVQD (reference sequence). The CDR3 is 14 residues long. The CDR3 is CASQPGHNTGELFF. The CDR3 coding sequence is TGTGCCTCCCAACCGGGGCATAACACCGGGGAGCTGTTTTTT.

Of note for this clonotype: No conserved phenylalanine or tryptophan ends this CDR3, so it is likely a read error. The V gene is TRBV11-2, the J gene TRBJ2-1, with 8 bases fitting TRBD1. The CDR3 covers 18 residues. Germline V CDR1 and CDR2: SGHAT, FQNNGV. Trimming removed 3 bases from V and 4 bases from J; junction bases left unmatched: 14. The CDR3 bases are TGTGCCAGCAGCTTTGGGCCTTCCGGGACAGGCACTTACAATGAGCAGTTCCTC. It yields the protein CASSFGPSGTGTYNEQFL.

A word on this clonotype: A much larger clone lies one base from this, so it may be a read error. The rearrangement joins TRBV12-3 or TRBV12-4 to TRBJ2-1, with TRBD2 as a possible D gene (6 bases). Trimming stripped 3 bases from V and 8 bases from J, with 17 bases between. This CDR3 has 15 residues. CDR3 protein: CASSFSLTGVYEQFF. CDR3 bases: TGTGCCAGCAGTTTCTCACTCACGGGAGTCTATGAGCAGTTCTTC.